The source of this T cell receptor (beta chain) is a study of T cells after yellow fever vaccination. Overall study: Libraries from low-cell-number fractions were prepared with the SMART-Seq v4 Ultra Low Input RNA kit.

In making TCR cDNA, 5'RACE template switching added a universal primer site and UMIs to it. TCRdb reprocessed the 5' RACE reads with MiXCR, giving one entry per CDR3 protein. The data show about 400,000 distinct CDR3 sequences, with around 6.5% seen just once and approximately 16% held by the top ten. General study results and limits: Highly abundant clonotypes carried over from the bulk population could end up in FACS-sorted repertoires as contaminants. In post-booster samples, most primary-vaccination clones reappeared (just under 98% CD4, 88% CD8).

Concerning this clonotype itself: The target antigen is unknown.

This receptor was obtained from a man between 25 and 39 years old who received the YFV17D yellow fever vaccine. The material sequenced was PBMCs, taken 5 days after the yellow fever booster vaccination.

The CDR3 DNA reads as TGTGCCAGCAGCTTAAGCCGGGACAGGGGTCTTGAGACCCAGTACTTC. Amino acids: CASSLSRDRGLETQYF. V and J are TRBV11-2 and TRBJ2-5, with 10 bases lining up with TRBD1. Trimming cost V 2 bases and J 5 bases; bases outside gene matches: 8. Germline CDR1 and CDR2: SGHAT and FQNNGV. The CDR3 is made up of 16 amino acids.